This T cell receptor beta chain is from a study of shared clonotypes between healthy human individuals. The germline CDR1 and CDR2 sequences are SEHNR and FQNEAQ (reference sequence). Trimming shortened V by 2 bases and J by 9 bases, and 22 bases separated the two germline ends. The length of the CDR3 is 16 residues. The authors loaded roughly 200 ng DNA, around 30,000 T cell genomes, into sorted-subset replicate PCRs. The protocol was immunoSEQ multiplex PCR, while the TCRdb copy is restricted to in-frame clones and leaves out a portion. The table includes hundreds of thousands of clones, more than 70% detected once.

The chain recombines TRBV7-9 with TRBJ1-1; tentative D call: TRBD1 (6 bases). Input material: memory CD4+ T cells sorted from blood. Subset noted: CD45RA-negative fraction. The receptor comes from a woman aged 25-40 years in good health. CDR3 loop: CASSLPLGRGPLKAFF. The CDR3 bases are TGTGCCAGCAGCTTACCCCTCGGCAGGGGACCCCTTAAAGCTTTCTTT. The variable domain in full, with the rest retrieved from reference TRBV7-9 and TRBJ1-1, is DTGVSQNPRHKITKRGQNVTFRCDPISEHNRLYWYRQTLGQGPEFLTYFQNEAQLEKSRLLSDRFSAERPKGSFSTLEIQRTEQGDSAMYLCASSLPLGRGPLKAFFGQGTRLTVV.